The 16 T cell receptor beta chains below come from one sample, sequenced in a study of control samples from healthy donors and cancer patients (dated by TCRdb to about 2020). The library was produced with the immunoSEQ multiplex PCR assay. TCRdb took this table from immuneACCESS and kept in-frame rearrangements with V and J called. Such tables lack part of the clones; where checked against another copy, unresolved V genes explain under half of the gap, and the rest is unexplained. The table for this sample lists 24,000 or so clones; around 85% of them were counted only once. The ten largest clones take up about two fifths of the sample. The sequenced material came from PBMCs. The receptors originated from a man aged 60 to 69 with head and neck cancer.

CDR3 in DNA: TGTGCCGTTTTAAGAGGGGTTGGCACCGGGGAGCTGTTTTTT. As protein: CAVLRGVGTGELFF. The genes are TRBV10-3 and TRBJ2-2; D may match TRBD1 or TRBD2 (5 bases each). The CDR3 covers 14 residues. The ends were cut back, 11 bases at V and 4 bases at J, with 17 bases in the middle. Looked up from germline, CDR1 is ENHRY and CDR2 is SYGVKD.

The chain uses TRBV5-6 and TRBJ2-2; D call uncertain. Germline V lookup: CDR1 SGHDT, CDR2 YYEEEE. This CDR3 comprises 18 residues. V dropped 0 bases and J dropped 5 bases, with 20 bases sitting between them. CDR3 amino acids: CASSLAKSEAWGTGELFF. DNA of the CDR3: TGTGCCAGCAGCTTGGCCAAGTCAGAGGCCTGGGGTACCGGGGAGCTGTTTTTT.

This chain connects TRBV4-1 to TRBJ1-2; maybe TRBD1 (5 bases). The CDR3 sequence is 15 residues long. Between the trimmed V and J ends, which lost 4 bases and 5 bases, there was a span of 17 bases. Germline V gene sequence: CDR1 MGHRA, CDR2 YSYEKL. The DNA of the CDR3 is TGCGCCAGCAGCCCCTTCGGTCGGGGCGGGTATGGCTACACCTTC. Translated: CASSPFGRGGYGYTF.

This sequence joins TRBV2 and TRBJ2-5, with D uncertain. With 7 bases removed from V and 5 bases from J, the gap between germline ends came to 11 bases. This CDR3 region has 12 residues. Germline V gene lookup returns CDR1 SNHLY and CDR2 FYNNEI. The CDR3: CASMSLGETQYF. The CDR3 bases are TGTGCCAGCATGAGTTTGGGGGAGACCCAGTACTTC. Looking up the rest from reference TRBV2 and TRBJ2-5 gives the full variable domain: EPEVTQTPSHQVTQMGQEVILRCVPISNHLYFYWYRQILGQKVEFLVSFYNNEISEKSEIFDDQFSVERPDGSNFTLKIRSTKLEDSAMYFCASMSLGETQYFGPGTRLLVL.

The chain employs TRBV18 and TRBJ1-2, with D unclear. CDR3 length: 13 residues. Trimming removed 6 bases at V and 8 bases at J, with 16 bases between. Looked up from germline, CDR1 is KGHSH and CDR2 is LQKENI. The CDR3 bases are TGTGCCAGCTCCTCAGAACCCCGAGGAGGCTACACCTTC. Translated, it gives CASSSEPRGGYTF.

This sequence joins TRBV7-9 and TRBJ2-5; no reliable D call. Per germline, CDR1 SEHNR and CDR2 FQNEAQ (reference sequence). The CDR3 consists of 13 residues. V lost 5 bases, J lost 4 bases, and 11 bases lay in between. DNA of the CDR3: TGTGCCAGCAGCCCCGCCGCACTAGAGACCCAGTACTTC. This gives the protein CASSPAALETQYF.

J is TRBJ2-3 and V is TRBV9, with D hard to call. Germline lookup yields CDR1 SGDLS and CDR2 YYNGEE. The CDR3 is 15 residues long. The V and J ends lost 1 base and 4 bases respectively, with 13 bases between them. This CDR3 reads CASSVNPNEADTQYF. The CDR3 bases are TGTGCCAGCAGCGTAAACCCTAATGAGGCAGATACGCAGTATTTT.

This chain joins TRBV9 and TRBJ2-5; D possibly uses TRBD1 or TRBD2 (6 bases each). V lost 1 base to trimming and J lost 5 bases, with 9 bases between them. Germline lookup yields CDR1 SGDLS and CDR2 YYNGEE. This CDR3 comprises 13 residues. The DNA for the CDR3 is TGTGCCAGCAGCGTAAGAGGGGGGGAGACCCAGTACTTC. Translating it yields CASSVRGGETQYF.

The V call is TRBV21-1, the J call TRBJ1-1. TRBV21-1 is listed as a pseudogene. The CDR3 sequence is 15 residues long. CDR3 sequence reads: CASTPRPERDTEAFF. The CDR3 DNA sequence: TGTGCCAGCACCCCGAGGCCAGAACGGGACACTGAAGCTTTCTTT.

A word on this clone: Other DNA sequences of this sample code for an identical CDR3. The V call is TRBV30, the J call TRBJ2-2; TRBD2 aligns across 9 bases. The V segment lost 3 bases and the J segment 8 bases; nucleotides outside the gene matches: 4. This CDR3 contains 13 residues. Germline values: CDR1 GTSNPN, CDR2 SVGIG (reference sequence). In nucleotides, the CDR3 is TGTGCCTGGAGGCTAGCGGGGTGGGGGGAGCTGTTTTTT. Translated, it gives CAWRLAGWGELFF.

This chain links TRBV10-1 with TRBJ1-6; perhaps TRBD1 as D (5 bases). Germline V gene sequence: CDR1 WNHNN, CDR2 SYGVQD (reference sequence). V gave up 3 bases and J gave up 7 bases, with 10 bases separating them. There are 14 residues in the CDR3. The CDR3 loop is CASSDGTGNSPLHF. The DNA of the CDR3 is TGCGCCAGCAGTGACGGGACGGGAAATTCACCCCTCCACTTT.

The V call is TRBV27, the J call TRBJ2-7; D not resolved. V was trimmed by 5 bases and J by 0 bases, leaving 17 bases between them. The CDR3 runs 16 residues. Germline V CDR1 and CDR2: MNHEY, SMNVEV (reference sequence). The CDR3 sequence: CASSPWGGRSSYEQYV. The CDR3 nucleotides are TGTGCCAGCAGTCCCTGGGGTGGCCGGAGCTCCTACGAGCAGTACGTC.

V and J are TRBV6-2 or TRBV6-3 and TRBJ2-3; D unclear. The CDR3 spans 12 residues. Germline CDR1 reads MNHEY; CDR2 reads SVGEGT. Between the trimmed V and J ends, which lost 5 bases and 5 bases, there was a span of 8 bases. CDR3 sequence: CASSRQRDTQYF. In DNA, the CDR3 is TGTGCCAGCAGTCGCCAGCGAGATACGCAGTATTTT.

The chain employs TRBV18 and TRBJ2-3, with a weak D call TRBD2 (5 bases). Germline-derived CDR1 and CDR2 are KGHSH and LQKENI. Trimming shortened V by 6 bases and J by 0 bases, and 7 bases separated the two germline ends. The CDR3 consists of 13 residues. CDR3 sequence: CASSTGSTDTQYF. The CDR3 DNA reads as TGTGCCAGCTCGACGGGGAGCACAGATACGCAGTATTTT. Looking up the rest from reference TRBV18 and TRBJ2-3 gives the full variable domain: NAGVMQNPRHLVRRRGQEARLRCSPMKGHSHVYWYRQLPEEGLKFMVYLQKENIIDESGMPKERFSAEFPKEGPSILRIQQVVRGDSAAYFCASSTGSTDTQYFGPGTRLTVL.

In DNA, the CDR3 is TGTGCCAGTAGTAACGCGGAGACCCAGTACTTC. This codes for CASSNAETQYF. The chain is built from TRBV19 and TRBJ2-5; D remains ambiguous. The germline gives CDR1 LNHDA, CDR2 SQIVND (reference sequence). V lost 4 bases and J lost 5, with 5 bases in between. The CDR3 consists of 11 residues.

The rearrangement links TRBV19 to TRBJ2-1; weak D call: TRBD1 (5 bases). Germline V CDR1 and CDR2: LNHDA, SQIVND (reference sequence). Trimming took off 5 bases at V and 1 base at J, with 12 bases between the two ends. CDR3 size: 15 residues. CDR3 residues: CASSPTVTSYNEQFF. CDR3 DNA: TGTGCCAGTAGTCCGACAGTTACATCCTACAATGAGCAGTTCTTC.